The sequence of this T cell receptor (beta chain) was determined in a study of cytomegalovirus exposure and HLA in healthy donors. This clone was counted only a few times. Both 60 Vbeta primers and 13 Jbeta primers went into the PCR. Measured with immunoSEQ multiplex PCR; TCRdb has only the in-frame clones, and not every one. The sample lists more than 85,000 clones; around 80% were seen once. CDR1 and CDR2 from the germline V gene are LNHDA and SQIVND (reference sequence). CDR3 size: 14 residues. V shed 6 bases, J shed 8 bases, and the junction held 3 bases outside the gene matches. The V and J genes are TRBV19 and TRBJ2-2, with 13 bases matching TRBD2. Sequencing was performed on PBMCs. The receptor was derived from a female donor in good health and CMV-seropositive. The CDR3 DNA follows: TGTGCCAGTAGACTAGCGGGAGGGTGGGGGGAGCTGTTTTTT. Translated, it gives CASRLAGGWGELFF.